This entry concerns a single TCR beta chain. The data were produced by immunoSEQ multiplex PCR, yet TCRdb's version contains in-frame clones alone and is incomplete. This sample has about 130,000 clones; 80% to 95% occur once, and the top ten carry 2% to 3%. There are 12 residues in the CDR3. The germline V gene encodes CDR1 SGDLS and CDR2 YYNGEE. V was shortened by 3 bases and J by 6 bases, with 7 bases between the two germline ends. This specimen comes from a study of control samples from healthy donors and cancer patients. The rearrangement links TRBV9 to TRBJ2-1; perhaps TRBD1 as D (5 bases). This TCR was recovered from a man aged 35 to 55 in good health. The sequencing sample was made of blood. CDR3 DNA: TGTGCCAGCAGCGCGCAGGGCAATGAGCAGTTCTTC. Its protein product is CASSAQGNEQFF.